The following is a T cell receptor (beta chain) sequence with its context. This entry is derived from a study of blood T cell repertoires in COVID-19. Looking at the study overall: The United States, Italy and Spain provided the acute and convalescent COVID-19 samples. T cells, B-cell-depleted T cells, or PBMCs supplied cDNA or gDNA.

In the authors' workflow: Reference gene primer amplification gave nucleated cell count estimates. Only in-frame clones appear in the TCRdb table, and some are missing; sequencing was by immunoSEQ multiplex PCR. The V and J calls and clone size were taken over from that table, and D and trimming were inferred from the DNA. The profile covers around 120,000 clones, with around nine tenths appearing a single time and approximately 4.6% taken by the ten largest. The Seattle site enrolled patients during active infection and followed them longitudinally. CDR1 is SGHVS, CDR2 FNYEAQ, per germline. The CDR3 is 14 amino acids. The J segment lost 6 bases and the V segment lost 4 bases, leaving 4 bases of the junction unmatched.

The clonotype was recovered from a man aged 55 to 69 with COVID-19, enrolled during active disease. V and J are TRBV7-6 and TRBJ1-5; 9 positions agree with TRBD1. Input material: peripheral blood. This chain's CDR3 is CASSSGQGSQPQHF. Written as DNA, the CDR3 is TGTGCCAGCAGCTCGGGACAGGGTTCTCAGCCCCAGCATTTT.